This entry lists 20 T cell receptor beta chains sequenced from one sample in a study of T cells in Graves' hyperthyroidism and ophthalmopathy. TCR beta CDR3 regions were amplified from RNA. During a first-round RT-PCR of the TCR CDR3, the HTBI primer set was used. TCRdb ran MiXCR on the multiplex PCR reads and lists one entry per CDR3 protein. This table has more than 150,000 distinct CDR3 sequences, approximately 17% appearing once. Sequencing input: blood. The receptors shown here come from a woman between 45 and 65 years old with Graves' hyperthyroidism.

This clonotype was recorded at least ten times. J is TRBJ1-2 and V is TRBV5-1; 9 bases fit TRBD1. This CDR3 spans 13 amino acids. V dropped 4 bases and J dropped 7; count of bases not matched to a gene: 5. CDR1 and CDR2 from the germline V gene are SGHRS and YFSETQ. In DNA form, the CDR3 reads TGCGCCAGCAGCCCGGGGACAGGGTTTGGCTACACCTTC. Translating gives CASSPGTGFGYTF.

This rearrangement joins TRBV3-1 to TRBJ2-7, with D perhaps given as TRBD1 or TRBD2 (5 bases each). This CDR3 has 14 residues. With 1 base removed from V and 3 bases from J, the gap between germline ends came to 10 bases. CDR1 is LGHDT, CDR2 YNNKEL, per germline (reference sequence). The CDR3 region is CASSQGGTHYEQYF. The CDR3 nucleotides read TGTGCCAGCAGCCAAGGGGGGACCCACTACGAGCAGTACTTC.

As regards this clonotype: A much larger clone differs by one base, so this may be a read error. V is TRBV4-3 and J is TRBJ1-2; 7 bases match TRBD1. The V segment lost 8 bases and the J segment 4 bases; nucleotides outside the gene matches: 7. The CDR3 length is 13 residues. Germline V gene lookup returns CDR1 LGHNA and CDR2 YSLEER. The CDR3 is CASGNRDSYGYTF. In nucleotides, the CDR3 is TGCGCCAGCGGCAACCGGGACAGCTATGGCTACACCTTC.

The gene calls are TRBV2 and TRBJ1-4, with D unclear. There are 17 residues in the CDR3. Germline assignment: CDR1 SNHLY and CDR2 FYNNEI. The V end lost 1 base, the J end lost 6 bases, and 18 bases lay between the germline ends. CDR3 sequence: CASSEVRTTSLYEKLFF. Here the CDR3 DNA reads TGTGCCAGCAGTGAAGTCCGAACCACCTCACTATATGAAAAACTGTTTTTT.

This clonotype was recorded many times. The CDR3: CASSFQHYGYTF. CDR3 sequence (DNA): TGCGCCAGCAGCTTTCAGCACTATGGCTACACCTTC. The rearrangement joins TRBV5-1 to TRBJ1-2; D unresolved. CDR3 length equals 12 residues. Germline assignment: CDR1 SGHRS and CDR2 YFSETQ. The ends were cut back, 2 bases at V and 3 bases at J, with 5 bases in the middle. Full variable domain (missing parts from reference TRBV5-1 and TRBJ1-2): KAGVTQTPRYLIKTRGQQVTLSCSPISGHRSVSWYQQTPGQGLQFLFEYFSETQRNKGNFPGRFSGRQFSNSRSEMNVSTLELGDSALYLCASSFQHYGYTFGSGTRLTVV.

This sequence joins TRBV7-9 and TRBJ1-1; D gene ambiguous. Germline-derived CDR1 and CDR2 are SEHNR and FQNEAQ (reference sequence). Trimming removed 2 bases at V and 8 bases at J, with 12 bases between. This CDR3 contains 13 residues. CDR3: CASSLKVEGEAFF. As DNA, the CDR3 is TGTGCCAGCAGCTTAAAAGTGGAGGGAGAAGCTTTCTTT.

There are many counts of this clonotype. The CDR3 spells CASSATSSYEQYF. CDR3 DNA: TGTGCCAGCAGTGCCACCAGTTCTTACGAGCAGTACTTC. The rearrangement uses TRBV2 and TRBJ2-7; D is unresolved. The V gene's germline CDR1 is SNHLY and CDR2 FYNNEI. V lost 4 bases, J lost 4 bases, and 11 bases lay in between. This CDR3 contains 13 residues.

The table lists this clonotype with many counts. This rearrangement joins TRBV7-2 to TRBJ1-2; D remains unclear. The CDR3 sequence is 15 residues long. CDR1 is SGHTA and CDR2 is FQGNSA in the germline V gene. V lost 2 bases, J lost 0 bases, and 10 bases lay in between. The CDR3 here is CASSLSVSANYGYTF. CDR3 DNA sequence: TGTGCCAGCAGCTTATCGGTCTCGGCTAACTATGGCTACACCTTC. The entire variable domain, with the rest obtained from reference TRBV7-2 and TRBJ1-2, is as follows: GAGVSQSPSNKVTEKGKDVELRCDPISGHTALYWYRQSLGQGLEFLIYFQGNSAPDKSGLPSDRFSAERTGGSVSTLTIQRTQQEDSAVYLCASSLSVSANYGYTFGSGTRLTVV.

This clonotype was detected ten times or more. This sequence joins TRBV18 and TRBJ1-1, with 8 bases that match TRBD1. Germline CDR1 reads KGHSH; CDR2 reads LQKENI. The CDR3 runs to 14 residues. Germline trimming cut 4 bases from V and 7 bases from J; bases unmatched to any gene: 8. The chain's CDR3 is CASSLRTGTGEAFF. As DNA, the CDR3 is TGTGCCAGCTCACTCAGGACAGGGACCGGTGAAGCTTTCTTT.

This clonotype was seen ten or more times. The chain joins TRBV20-1 to TRBJ1-2; maybe TRBD1 (5 bases). The CDR3 runs to 15 residues. From germline, CDR1 is DFQATT and CDR2 SNEGSKA (reference sequence). Deletions cut 6 bases from V and 3 bases from J, with 20 bases between. CDR3 amino acids: CSAHDVIETDYGYTF. CDR3 coding DNA: TGCAGTGCCCACGACGTTATCGAGACAGACTATGGCTACACCTTC.

This clonotype was picked up many times. The chain is built from TRBV6-5 and TRBJ1-4; 8 bases fit TRBD1. CDR1 MNHEY and CDR2 SVGAGI come from the germline V gene. V lost 0 bases, J lost 4 bases, and 7 bases stayed unmatched. CDR3 length: 17 residues. CDR3 coding DNA: TGTGCCAGCAGTTACTCTAGCAGGGGGCAGGGTAATGAAAAACTGTTTTTT. As protein: CASSYSSRGQGNEKLFF.

This clonotype was recorded many times. The rearrangement links TRBV7-6 to TRBJ1-6; D gene ambiguous. The CDR3 runs to 14 residues. Trimming removed 5 bases at V and 4 bases at J, with 9 bases between. From germline, CDR1 is SGHVS and CDR2 FNYEAQ. The CDR3 region has the DNA TGTGCCAGCAGCGTACCGGGTTATAATTCACCCCTCCACTTT. Translated: CASSVPGYNSPLHF.

This clonotype has a handful of counts. This chain links TRBV20-1 with TRBJ1-2; tentatively, D is TRBD1 (5 bases). Trimming shortened V by 3 bases and J by 8 bases, and 13 bases separated the two germline ends. CDR1 is DFQATT, CDR2 SNEGSKA, per germline (reference sequence). The CDR3 loop spans 12 amino acids. CDR3 residues: CSASQGPLGYTF. DNA of the CDR3: TGCAGTGCTAGTCAGGGCCCCCTGGGCTACACCTTC.

As for this clonotype: Germline is not matched at one junction end, which may reflect a read error. The V and J genes are TRBV6-1 and TRBJ2-7; TRBD2 agrees at 7 bases. This CDR3 is 15 amino acids long. The V gene's germline CDR1 is MNHNS and CDR2 SASEGT. The CDR3 bases are TGTGCCTGCAGTCCCACCAGCGGGGTGTCCTACGAGCAGTACTTC. It is translated as CACSPTSGVSYEQYF.

This clonotype has a count of ten or more. The J gene is TRBJ1-1, the V gene TRBV2; D remains ambiguous. Trimming left V 6 bases short and J 3 bases short, with 17 bases between. This CDR3 contains 15 residues. In germline, CDR1 is SNHLY, CDR2 FYNNEI. The CDR3 bases are TGTGCCAGCAGAAACCCAGGCGGCCCCCACACTGAAGCTTTCTTT. This sequence encodes CASRNPGGPHTEAFF.

The V gene is TRBV7-2, the J gene TRBJ2-5, with D tentatively TRBD2 (6 bases). Trimming pared 4 bases from V and 3 bases from J, leaving 18 bases between. This CDR3 is 16 amino acids long. Per germline, CDR1 SGHTA and CDR2 FQGNSA. The CDR3 DNA is TGTGCCAGCAGCTCACGGGGGTGGTCAGACAAAGAGACCCAGTACTTC. Amino acid sequence: CASSSRGWSDKETQYF.

The sample holds many counts of this clonotype. J is TRBJ2-5 and V is TRBV7-2; D remains unclear. The ends were cut back, 1 base at V and 2 bases at J, with 14 bases in the middle. The CDR3 runs 16 residues. Germline-derived CDR1 and CDR2 are SGHTA and FQGNSA. CDR3 residues: CASSLDQLAGQETQYF. CDR3 DNA: TGTGCCAGCAGCTTAGATCAGCTGGCAGGACAAGAGACCCAGTACTTC.

In its sample, this clonotype was seen a few times. The chain joins TRBV19 to TRBJ2-3; 10 bases map to TRBD1. The CDR3 length is 15 residues. CDR1 is LNHDA and CDR2 is SQIVND in the germline V gene (reference sequence). V lost 6 bases, J lost 5 bases, and 8 bases stayed unmatched. The CDR3: CASSPGTGVKDTQYF. CDR3 sequence (DNA): TGTGCCAGTAGCCCCGGGACAGGGGTTAAAGATACGCAGTATTTT.

This clonotype was counted at least ten times. The V gene is TRBV19, the J gene TRBJ1-2; D remains unclear. Trimming stripped 5 bases from V and 7 bases from J, with 23 bases between. The CDR3 consists of 16 residues. Germline CDR1 and CDR2: LNHDA and SQIVND (reference sequence). DNA of the CDR3: TGTGCCAGTAGTGGCGGAAGGACGTGGAAATGGGGTGGCTACACCTTC. This translates into CASSGGRTWKWGGYTF.

This clonotype was detected ten times or more. The rearrangement links TRBV7-9 to TRBJ1-3; the D is unclear. Between the trimmed V and J ends, which lost 2 bases and 2 bases, there was a span of 4 bases. Germline CDR1 is SEHNR and CDR2 is FQNEAQ (reference sequence). This CDR3 comprises 13 residues. CDR3 in DNA: TGTGCCAGCAGCTTAAGCACTGGAAACACCATATATTTT. Its translation: CASSLSTGNTIYF.